These 15 T cell receptor beta chains originate from one sample sequenced in a study of T cell responses to AZD1222 COVID-19 vaccine. The method was immunoSEQ multiplex PCR; TCRdb's version includes in-frame clones alone and lacks a portion of them. This sample carries about 120,000 clones, about 88% of them seen once, and the ten largest clones take 2.4%. Sequences were derived from peripheral blood, sampled on day 0 of AZD1222 vaccination. These receptors came from an adult in good health.

The chain uses TRBV10-3 and TRBJ1-1; D remains unclear. CDR1 and CDR2 from the germline V gene are ENHRY and SYGVKD. The germline V and J ends were trimmed by 0 bases and 1 base, with 9 bases remaining between them. The CDR3 loop spans 15 amino acids. CDR3 in DNA: TGTGCCATCAGTGAGTCCCCAGGATCGAACACTGAAGCTTTCTTT. Amino acids: CAISESPGSNTEAFF.

The count of this clone is one. This chain uses TRBV3-1 (or the pseudogene TRBV3-2) with TRBJ1-1; D is perhaps TRBD1 (5 bases). Germline V lookup: CDR1 LGHDT, CDR2 YNNKEL (reference sequence). The CDR3 length is 15 residues. With 4 bases removed from V and 6 bases from J, the gap between germline ends came to 18 bases. In DNA form, the CDR3 reads TGTGCCAGCAGCCCTACCGGGCCCCTGACAGCTGAAGCTTTCTTT. Its translation: CASSPTGPLTAEAFF.

This chain uses TRBV6-4 with TRBJ2-2; D remains ambiguous. The CDR3 length is 13 residues. Trimming stripped 0 bases from V and 7 bases from J, with 6 bases between. CDR1 is MRHNA, CDR2 SNTAGT, per germline. The DNA of the CDR3 is TGTGCCAGCAGTGACTCCTCTCACGGGGAGCTGTTTTTT. The encoded protein is CASSDSSHGELFF.

The chain combines TRBV27 with TRBJ1-5; no reliable D call. CDR1 and CDR2 from the germline V gene are MNHEY and SMNVEV (reference sequence). The CDR3 extends over 12 amino acids. Trimming cost V 4 bases and J 7 bases, with 8 bases left between them. The chain's CDR3 is CASSSYGQPQHF. CDR3 coding DNA: TGTGCCAGCAGTTCCTACGGGCAGCCCCAGCATTTT.

J is TRBJ2-2 and V is TRBV6-5; D is undetermined. This CDR3 spans 12 amino acids. Trimming shortened V by 5 bases and J by 7 bases, and 8 bases separated the two germline ends. Germline loops: CDR1 MNHEY, CDR2 SVGAGI. Here the CDR3 DNA reads TGTGCCAGCAGTCGGAGACTCGGGGAGCTGTTTTTT. It translates to CASSRRLGELFF.

The chain recombines TRBV3-1 (or the pseudogene TRBV3-2) with TRBJ2-3, with D possibly TRBD2 on 7 matching bases. V lost 4 bases and J 4 bases, leaving 12 bases between the germline ends. Germline V gene lookup returns CDR1 LGHDT and CDR2 YNNKEL (reference sequence). The CDR3 has 14 amino acids. CDR3 amino acids: CASSRRGGADTQYF. The DNA of the CDR3 is TGTGCCAGCAGCCGCAGGGGAGGGGCAGATACGCAGTATTTT.

CDR3 sequence reads: CAWSRINRDGTEAFF. CDR3 in DNA: TGTGCCTGGAGTCGAATTAACAGGGATGGCACTGAAGCTTTCTTT. The rearrangement links TRBV30 to TRBJ1-1, with D possibly matching TRBD1 (6 bases). The length of the CDR3 is 15 residues. The V end was cut by 2 bases, the J end by 4 bases, with 17 bases between. Germline loops: CDR1 GTSNPN, CDR2 SVGIG (reference sequence).

The chain has TRBV7-9 and TRBJ1-1; D call uncertain. Germline lookup yields CDR1 SEHNR and CDR2 FQNEAQ (reference sequence). The V and J ends lost 0 bases and 5 bases respectively, with 13 bases between them. CDR3 size: 15 residues. The CDR3 sequence is CASSLASGERTEAFF. Written as DNA, the CDR3 is TGTGCCAGCAGCTTAGCGTCGGGAGAGAGAACTGAAGCTTTCTTT.

This chain connects TRBV10-1 to TRBJ2-1; 11 positions match TRBD2. This CDR3 is built from 16 residues. The germline gives CDR1 WNHNN, CDR2 SYGVQD (reference sequence). Germline trimming cut 0 bases from V and 7 bases from J; bases unmatched to any gene: 5. CDR3 amino acids: CASSESRASGRNEQFF. As DNA, the CDR3 is TGCGCCAGCAGTGAGTCCCGGGCTAGCGGGAGGAATGAGCAGTTCTTC.

V gene TRBV5-1 combines with J gene TRBJ2-7, with 7 bases identical to TRBD1. Looked up from germline, CDR1 is SGHRS and CDR2 is YFSETQ. V shed 4 bases and J 2 bases; nucleotides not matched to a gene: 6. CDR3 length equals 14 residues. The CDR3 DNA follows: TGCGCCAGCAGCCCCCGACAGGGTACCTACGAGCAGTACTTC. This encodes CASSPRQGTYEQYF.

The chain combines TRBV7-3 with TRBJ2-1; no firm D call. CDR3 length: 16 residues. The V end lost 0 bases, the J end lost 6 bases, and 15 bases lay between the germline ends. Germline V gene lookup returns CDR1 SGHTA and CDR2 FQGTGA. CDR3 in amino acids: CASSLTRGISPNEQFF. For the CDR3, the DNA is TGTGCCAGCAGCTTAACCCGTGGAATATCCCCCAATGAGCAGTTCTTC.

J is TRBJ1-1 and V is TRBV6-1, with a weak D call TRBD1 (6 bases). Germline CDR1 MNHNS, CDR2 SASEGT. This CDR3 contains 14 residues. V lost 1 base, J lost 4 bases, and 10 bases lay in between. DNA for the CDR3: TGTGCCAGCAGTGAAGGCCCGGGGGCCACTGAAGCTTTCTTT. It specifies CASSEGPGATEAFF.

The chain combines TRBV28 with TRBJ1-6; D is possibly TRBD1 (5 bases). V lost 2 bases and J lost 3, with 14 bases in between. CDR3 length: 17 residues. Germline V gene lookup returns CDR1 MDHEN and CDR2 SYDVKM. The CDR3 DNA sequence: TGTGCCAGCAGTTTAAGGACGGGACCGAACTATAATTCACCCCTCCACTTT. It yields the protein CASSLRTGPNYNSPLHF.

The chain joins TRBV15 to TRBJ2-5; D unclear. V was shortened by 8 bases and J by 4 bases, with 8 bases between the two germline ends. This CDR3 has 11 residues. Germline V CDR1 and CDR2: LNHNV, YYDKDF (reference sequence). CDR3 nucleotides: TGTGCCACCGCGGTCGGAGAGACCCAGTACTTC. It yields the protein CATAVGETQYF.

J is TRBJ2-7 and V is TRBV2; the match to TRBD2 covers 8 bases. Germline V gives CDR1 SNHLY, CDR2 FYNNEI. V lost 4 bases, J lost 4 bases, and 15 bases stayed unmatched. The CDR3 contains 17 residues. CDR3 sequence reads: CASSVPGGGLVRYEQYF. CDR3 nucleotides: TGTGCCAGCAGTGTACCCGGCGGGGGGTTGGTAAGGTACGAGCAGTACTTC.